These 17 T cell receptor beta chains were all obtained from the same sample, sequenced in a study of blood T cell repertoires in COVID-19. The repertoire was sequenced with immunoSEQ multiplex PCR; TCRdb's copy has only in-frame clones and lacks some. Among about 88,000 clones listed, about 88% were seen once. The sample taken for sequencing was peripheral blood. The receptors were gathered from a woman older than 75 with acute or convalescent COVID-19.

The chain joins TRBV6-5 to TRBJ2-7; 7 bases are shared with TRBD1. There are 14 residues in the CDR3. The ends lost 5 bases at V and 8 bases at J; junction bases unmatched: 12. Germline lookup yields CDR1 MNHEY and CDR2 SVGAGI. DNA for the CDR3: TGTGCCAGCAGTCAAACAGGGGCACCTACCCAGCAGTACTTC. It specifies CASSQTGAPTQQYF.

The CDR3 nucleotides read TGTGCCAGCAGCCCCTTTCCGGGAGGTGCAGATACGCAGTATTTT. This gives the protein CASSPFPGGADTQYF. The chain links TRBV9 to TRBJ2-3; 7 positions match TRBD2. There are 15 residues in the CDR3. CDR1 SGDLS and CDR2 YYNGEE come from the germline V gene. J lost 4 bases, V lost 4 bases, and 9 bases had no gene match.

The chain recombines TRBV12-5 with TRBJ2-5; 10 bases are a match to TRBD2. Germline V gene data show CDR1 as LGHNT and CDR2 as FRNRAP. CDR3 length: 16 residues. The trim removed 2 bases at V and 4 bases at J, leaving 7 bases unmatched. The CDR3 nucleotides read TGTGCTAGTGGTTTGATTCGGACTAGCGGACCAGAGACCCAGTACTTC. This gives the protein CASGLIRTSGPETQYF.

V usage is TRBV5-1 and J usage is TRBJ1-2; D is unclear. The germline V and J ends were trimmed by 4 bases and 0 bases, with 7 bases remaining between them. Germline V CDR1 and CDR2: SGHRS, YFSETQ. The CDR3 runs to 13 residues. CDR3: CASSGGSNYGYTF. CDR3 nucleotide sequence: TGCGCCAGCAGCGGAGGGTCTAACTATGGCTACACCTTC. The whole variable domain, remainder taken from reference TRBV5-1 and TRBJ1-2, is KAGVTQTPRYLIKTRGQQVTLSCSPISGHRSVSWYQQTPGQGLQFLFEYFSETQRNKGNFPGRFSGRQFSNSRSEMNVSTLELGDSALYLCASSGGSNYGYTFGSGTRLTVV.

The chain is built from TRBV7-8 and TRBJ2-1; 10 bases are a match to TRBD2. The CDR3 consists of 17 residues. J was trimmed by 7 bases and V by 1 base; bases with no gene match: 10. The germline V gene has CDR1 SGHVS and CDR2 FQNEAQ. The CDR3 region is CASSLGPLAGEMNEQFF. The CDR3 DNA sequence: TGTGCCAGCAGCTTAGGCCCCCTAGCGGGAGAAATGAATGAGCAGTTCTTC.

This clone was recorded only once. The V call is TRBV7-9, the J call TRBJ2-5, with 14 bases aligning to TRBD2. Germline V CDR1 and CDR2: SEHNR, FQNEAQ (reference sequence). The trim removed 6 bases at V and 1 base at J, leaving 7 bases unmatched. The CDR3 runs 17 residues. As DNA, the CDR3 is TGTGCCAGCAGTCCGACTAGCGGGAGGGTCGGCCAAGAGACCCAGTACTTC. Translated: CASSPTSGRVGQETQYF.

The chain recombines TRBV24-1 with TRBJ2-3; 13 bases are shared with TRBD2. CDR1 and CDR2 from the germline V gene are KGHDR and SFDVKD. This CDR3 spans 17 amino acids. V lost 2 bases and J lost 3; bases outside the gene matches: 4. The CDR3 protein is CATSDSRTSGRTDTQYF. Written as DNA, the CDR3 is TGTGCCACCAGTGATTCCCGGACTAGCGGGAGAACAGATACGCAGTATTTT.

The chain uses TRBV4-2 and TRBJ1-2; maybe TRBD1 (6 bases). The V end lost 0 bases, the J end lost 5 bases, and 16 bases lay between the germline ends. Germline assignment: CDR1 LGHNA and CDR2 YNFKEQ. This CDR3 is built from 16 residues. The CDR3 region is CASSQEGTRVSYGYTF. For the CDR3, the DNA is TGTGCCAGCAGCCAAGAGGGGACAAGAGTTTCGTATGGCTACACCTTC.

This chain joins TRBV15 and TRBJ2-6; D may be TRBD2 (7 bases). Trimming left V 0 bases short and J 3 bases short, with 18 bases between. The germline CDR1 and CDR2 sequences are LNHNV and YYDKDF (reference sequence). The CDR3 contains 19 residues. Here the CDR3 reads CATSRDWGGGLYGANVLTF. The CDR3 nucleotides read TGTGCCACCAGCAGAGATTGGGGGGGCGGATTATATGGGGCCAACGTCCTGACTTTC.

The V call is TRBV12-5, the J call TRBJ1-4; unclear D gene. The ends were cut back, 1 base at V and 4 bases at J, with 13 bases in the middle. Germline lookup yields CDR1 LGHNT and CDR2 FRNRAP. There are 16 residues in the CDR3. This CDR3 reads CASGLAMSADNEKLFF. In DNA form, the CDR3 reads TGTGCTAGTGGTTTGGCAATGTCGGCGGATAATGAAAAACTGTTTTTT.

The chain combines TRBV12-3 or TRBV12-4 with TRBJ2-7; 8 nucleotides match TRBD1. The CDR3 runs 13 residues. V lost 4 bases to trimming and J lost 6 bases; unmatched junction nucleotides: 5. The CDR3 region has the DNA TGTGCCAGCAGTTCCGGGACAGGCCGCGAGCAGTACTTC. Translation: CASSSGTGREQYF.

The rearrangement links TRBV7-9 to TRBJ2-2; D remains ambiguous. The CDR3 has 14 amino acids. Trimming removed 4 bases from V and 6 bases from J, with 12 bases in between. Germline CDR1 SEHNR, CDR2 FQNEAQ (reference sequence). The CDR3, as DNA: TGTGCCAGCAGCTCTAATGGTGTCCCCGGGGAGCTGTTTTTT. Protein sequence: CASSSNGVPGELFF.

The CDR3 loop is CASSLTPLGSGGNGEQYF. CDR3 coding DNA: TGTGCCAGCAGCTTGACCCCTTTGGGTAGCGGGGGCAACGGGGAGCAGTACTTC. V gene TRBV7-3 combines with J gene TRBJ2-7; 9 bases align to TRBD2. Trimming removed 3 bases from V and 7 bases from J; junction bases left unmatched: 19. Per germline, CDR1 SGHTA and CDR2 FQGTGA. The CDR3 consists of 18 residues.

J is TRBJ2-3 and V is TRBV11-3; maybe TRBD1 (6 bases). V lost 6 bases, J lost 5 bases, and 12 bases lay in between. CDR1 SGHNT and CDR2 YENEEA come from the germline V gene. The CDR3 totals 13 residues. DNA for the CDR3: TGTGCCAGCAGTCCAGGGGTTGGAGATACGCAGTATTTT. This codes for CASSPGVGDTQYF.

With respect to this clone: Other DNA sequences in this specimen translate into the identical CDR3. The chain couples TRBV7-2 to TRBJ1-5; possibly TRBD1 for D (6 bases). Germline V CDR1 and CDR2: SGHTA, FQGNSA. The V gene lost 1 base and the J gene lost 7 bases, with 14 bases spanning the gap. This CDR3 is 15 amino acids long. The CDR3 bases are TGTGCCAGCAGCTTAGTTGGGGGCGGGGGGCAGCCCCAGCATTTT. Residues: CASSLVGGGGQPQHF.

The chain has TRBV7-9 and TRBJ1-1, with a tentative D call TRBD1 (6 bases). From germline, CDR1 is SEHNR and CDR2 FQNEAQ (reference sequence). Trimming cost V 0 bases and J 9 bases, with 11 bases left between them. The CDR3 runs to 13 residues. The CDR3 nucleotides are TGTGCCAGCAGCTTAGCAGGACAGTGGCAAGCTTTCTTT. Protein: CASSLAGQWQAFF.

The DNA of the CDR3 is TGTGCCAGCAGCTTACTTGGACAGGGGGTCCCCCCGCAGTATTTT. Translated, it gives CASSLLGQGVPPQYF. This chain uses TRBV28 with TRBJ2-3; 10 bases line up with TRBD1. With 6 bases clipped from V and 10 bases from J, the junction kept 13 bases outside the gene matches. CDR1 is MDHEN and CDR2 is SYDVKM in the germline V gene. This CDR3 is built from 15 residues.